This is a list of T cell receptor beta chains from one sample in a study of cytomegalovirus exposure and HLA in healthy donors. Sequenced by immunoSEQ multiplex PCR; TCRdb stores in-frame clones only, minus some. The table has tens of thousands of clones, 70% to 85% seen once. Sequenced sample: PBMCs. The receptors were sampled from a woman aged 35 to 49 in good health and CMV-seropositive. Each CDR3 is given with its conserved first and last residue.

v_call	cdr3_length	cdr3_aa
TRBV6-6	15	CASSYSTGVDTEAFF
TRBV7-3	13	CASRQPHTDTQYF
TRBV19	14	CASSIGQGAGGYTF
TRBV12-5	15	CASGSFSGGSYEQYF
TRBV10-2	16	CASSESRSGVGNEQFF
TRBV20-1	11	CSVGQKETQYF
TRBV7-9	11	CSSSPYGELFF
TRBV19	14	CASSRRTYNSPLHF
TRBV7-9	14	CASSSRTLQDEQYF
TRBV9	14	CASSKGHRDYEQYF
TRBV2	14	CASRRVGQNTEAFF
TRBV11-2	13	CATLYWFGYGYTF
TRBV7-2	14	CASSSRGSYNEQFF
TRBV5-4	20	CASSSPPPLAGGMSYNEQFF
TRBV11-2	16	CASSLGGGVYQETQYF
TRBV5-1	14	CASSLGGLSETQYF
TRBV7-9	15	CASSPTQGPEEKLFF
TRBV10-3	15	CAISEKETGQETQYF
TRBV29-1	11	CSVDRGGEAFF
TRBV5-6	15	CASSLAGDSNQPQHF
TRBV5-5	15	CASSRNDRDNQPQHF
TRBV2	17	CASHPMRFGGVTDTQYF
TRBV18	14	CASSTAGGQVEQFF
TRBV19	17	CASRPGQGTSMNTEAFF
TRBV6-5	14	CASRGQGGFYEQYF
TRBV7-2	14	CASTPDRGGNTIYF
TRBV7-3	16	CASSLRPPPNTGELFF
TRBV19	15	CASSPQGNFYNEQFF
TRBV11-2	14	CASSFYRVTGELFF
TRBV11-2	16	CASSLGVSGIKTEAFF
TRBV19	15	CASSIGRGANTEAFF
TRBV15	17	CATSTVVRGLYNSPLHF
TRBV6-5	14	CASSYDRGAYEQYF
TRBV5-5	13	CASSPTPGSGYTF
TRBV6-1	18	CASSDCPSLLVDNEKLFF
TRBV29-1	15	CSVRRGGGRNTEAFF
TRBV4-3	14	CASSQELGLETQYF
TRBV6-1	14	CASSPGQEGNGYTF
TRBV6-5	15	CASSSRTRGRTEAFF
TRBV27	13	CASSLGRNYGHTF
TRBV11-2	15	CASSSLAGGRGEQYF